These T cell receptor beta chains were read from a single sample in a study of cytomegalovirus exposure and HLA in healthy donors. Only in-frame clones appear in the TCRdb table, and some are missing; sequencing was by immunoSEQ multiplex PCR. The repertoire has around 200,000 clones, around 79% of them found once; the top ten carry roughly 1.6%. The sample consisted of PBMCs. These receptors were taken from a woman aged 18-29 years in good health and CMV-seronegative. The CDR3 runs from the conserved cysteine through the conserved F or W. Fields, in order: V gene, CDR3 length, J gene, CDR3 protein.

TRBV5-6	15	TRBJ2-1	CASSLAGITYNEQFF
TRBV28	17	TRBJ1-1	CASSPRLDRGRGTEAFF
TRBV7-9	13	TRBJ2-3	CASSSSGTDTQYF
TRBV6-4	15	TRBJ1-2	CAQSDSIGTGTGYTF
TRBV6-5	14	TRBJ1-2	CASSQRDTYYGYTF
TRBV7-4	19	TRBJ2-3	CASRSDGGTSGGGTDTQYF
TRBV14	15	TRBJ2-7	CASSQELGADYEQYF
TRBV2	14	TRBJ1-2	CASMGQPENRGYTF
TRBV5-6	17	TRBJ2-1	CASSSSGRKSSYNEQFF
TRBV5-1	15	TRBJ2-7	CASSYDRAGLGEQYF
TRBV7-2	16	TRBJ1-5	CASSLVASRGNQPQHF
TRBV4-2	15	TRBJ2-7	CASSQDGGPLDEQYF
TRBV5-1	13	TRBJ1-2	CASRLDSNYGYTF
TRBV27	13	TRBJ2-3	CASSSRQEDTQYF
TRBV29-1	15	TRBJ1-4	CSVRQGSATNEKLFF
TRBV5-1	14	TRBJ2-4	CASRTQGSKNIQYF
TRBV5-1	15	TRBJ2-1	CASSFIGGRANEQFF
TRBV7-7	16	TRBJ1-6	CASSLAHFGTGALLHF
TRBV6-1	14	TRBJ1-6	CASSEGRGNSPLHF
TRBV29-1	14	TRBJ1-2	CSVGGGNGNYGYTF
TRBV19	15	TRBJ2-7	CASSIRTLTGYEQYF
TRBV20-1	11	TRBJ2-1	CSAYNNNEQFF
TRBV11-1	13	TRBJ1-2	CASSPGIGPGYTF
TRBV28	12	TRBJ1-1	CASSWDSNEAFF
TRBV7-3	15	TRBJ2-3	CASSLTWGGEDTQYF
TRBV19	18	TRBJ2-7	CASSPKPPGTGGQYEQYF
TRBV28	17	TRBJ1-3	CASSVHSGQGAGNTIYF
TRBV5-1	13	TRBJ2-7	CASSLGTNYEQYF
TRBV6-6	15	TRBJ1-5	CASSYSPGPGQPQHF
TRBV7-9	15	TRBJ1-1	CASSSFDAGGTEAFF
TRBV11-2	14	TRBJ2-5	CASSLNSLTETQYF
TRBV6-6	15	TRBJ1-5	CASRVEKVGNQPQHF
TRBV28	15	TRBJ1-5	CASWIGQGNAQPQHF
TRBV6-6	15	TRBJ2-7	CASSYSGQGANEQYF
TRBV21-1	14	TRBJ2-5	CASSTGTAQETQYF
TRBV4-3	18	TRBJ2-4	CASSQHWVAGQGQNIQYF
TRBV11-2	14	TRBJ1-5	CASSWGGSDQPQHF
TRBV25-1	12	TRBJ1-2	CASFVGAEGYTF
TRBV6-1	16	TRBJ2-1	CASSEGAGVESGEQFF
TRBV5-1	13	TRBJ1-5	CASSLGGSQPQHF
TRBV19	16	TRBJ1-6	CASTDRGPHGSSPLHF
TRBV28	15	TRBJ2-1	CASYRTGWTDNEQFF
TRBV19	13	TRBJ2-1	CASSILVGYEQFF
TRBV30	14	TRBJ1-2	CAWSTGTGFSGYTF
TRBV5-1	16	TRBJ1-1	CASSLTGQGAYTEAFF
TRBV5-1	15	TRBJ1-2	CASSLVGSMRDGYTF
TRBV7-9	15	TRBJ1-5	CSSSFTGGDNQPQHF
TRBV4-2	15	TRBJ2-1	CASSQGQGAGDEQFF
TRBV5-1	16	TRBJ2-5	CASSLTSPPVAKTQYF
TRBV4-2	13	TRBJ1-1	CASSENGGPEAFF
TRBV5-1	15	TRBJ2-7	CASSRGDRGPYEQYF
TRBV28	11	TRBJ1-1	CASSSNTEAFF
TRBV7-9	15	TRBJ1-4	CASSFSGTRVEKLFF
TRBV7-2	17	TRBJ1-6	CASSLSSPRAYNSPLHF
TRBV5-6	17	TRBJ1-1	CASSLTARTAMNTEAFF
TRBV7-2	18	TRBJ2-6	CASSLVLAGGPGANVLTF
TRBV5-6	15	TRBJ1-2	CASSLAVGTPGGYTF